Reported below is one T cell receptor beta chain. These data belong to a study of T cell responses to AZD1222 COVID-19 vaccine. The germline V gene has CDR1 SGHRS and CDR2 YFSETQ. V gave up 3 bases and J gave up 1 base; unmatched junction bases: 10. CDR3 size: 17 residues. Sequenced by immunoSEQ multiplex PCR; TCRdb stores in-frame clones only, minus some. The sample contains around 140,000 clones, around 93% of which appear only once. The origin of this receptor is an adult who received the AZD1222 COVID-19 vaccine. The chain employs TRBV5-1 and TRBJ1-2; 9 positions match TRBD1. Sequenced material: peripheral blood, taken 28 days after the second AZD1222 dose. The CDR3 spells CASSSTYWDRDNYGYTF. The CDR3 DNA sequence: TGCGCCAGCAGCTCAACCTACTGGGACAGGGATAACTATGGCTACACCTTC.